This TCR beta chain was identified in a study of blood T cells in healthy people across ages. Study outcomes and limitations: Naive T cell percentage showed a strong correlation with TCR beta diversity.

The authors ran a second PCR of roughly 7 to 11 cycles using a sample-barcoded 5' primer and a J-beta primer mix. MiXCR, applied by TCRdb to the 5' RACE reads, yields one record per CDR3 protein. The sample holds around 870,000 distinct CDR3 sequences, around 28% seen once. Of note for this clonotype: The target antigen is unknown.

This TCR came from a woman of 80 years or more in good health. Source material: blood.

CDR3 in DNA: TGTGCCAGCAGCCAAGATCAAACAGGGGGTCATGGCAAAAACATTCAGTACTTC. It encodes CASSQDQTGGHGKNIQYF. J is TRBJ2-5 and V is TRBV4-2; TRBD1 agrees at 8 bases. The J call is uncertain, as TRBJ2-4 better fits the DNA end. The CDR3 has 18 amino acids. The germline V gene has CDR1 LGHNA and CDR2 YNFKEQ.